These 11 T cell receptor beta chains were sequenced from one sample in a study of blood T cells in healthy people across ages. The second PCR ran about 6 to 11 cycles with a sample-barcoded 5' primer and J-beta primers. A single record per CDR3 protein comes from TCRdb applying MiXCR to the 5' RACE reads. The repertoire holds 1.5 million to 2 million distinct CDR3 sequences, with around 48% as singletons. What was sequenced was blood. The receptors derive from a woman between 40 and 55 years old in good health.

In this sample, this clonotype turned up a few times. The gene calls are TRBV9 and TRBJ2-1, with TRBD2 as a possible D gene (6 bases). CDR3 length: 16 residues. Germline CDR1 SGDLS, CDR2 YYNGEE. V lost 2 bases and J lost 5, with 17 bases in between. The chain's CDR3 is CASSVSRTKTNNEQFF. CDR3 sequence (DNA): TGTGCCAGCAGCGTGTCCCGGACTAAGACTAACAATGAGCAGTTCTTC.

This rearrangement joins TRBV7-2 to TRBJ2-1; no reliable D call. Trimming took 2 bases from V and 6 from J, leaving 5 bases between them. From germline, CDR1 is SGHTA and CDR2 FQGNSA. This CDR3 has 12 amino acids. The CDR3 loop reads CASSLPANEQFF. CDR3 DNA: TGTGCCAGCAGCTTACCCGCCAATGAGCAGTTCTTC.

This clonotype was detected a few times. The gene calls are TRBV20-1 and TRBJ1-2; D gene uncertain. This CDR3 region has 13 residues. Germline V gene lookup returns CDR1 DFQATT and CDR2 SNEGSKA (reference sequence). Trimming took 3 bases from V and 2 from J, leaving 10 bases between them. The CDR3 loop reads CSARIQLNYGYTF. CDR3 nucleotides: TGCAGTGCTAGGATACAGCTCAACTATGGCTACACCTTC.

The genes are TRBV7-9 and TRBJ2-7; a possible D gene is TRBD1 (6 bases). Trimming took off 4 bases at V and 6 bases at J, with 16 bases between the two ends. The CDR3 covers 14 residues. Germline CDR1 is SEHNR and CDR2 is FQNEAQ (reference sequence). The DNA for the CDR3 is TGTGCCAGCAGCTACCACAGGGAGTTGCCCGAGCAGTACTTC. It codes for CASSYHRELPEQYF.

In its sample, this clonotype was seen once. The junction shows a germline mismatch at one end, possibly a read error. The rearrangement joins TRBV25-1 to TRBJ1-1, with D tentatively TRBD1 (5 bases). CDR3 length equals 11 residues. Germline V CDR1 and CDR2: MGHDK, SYGVNS. The CDR3, as DNA: TGTGCCAGAAGTGGGAACAGGCGGGCTTTCTTT. Translated: CARSGNRRAFF.

As DNA, the CDR3 is TGCAGTGCTGAGGCGACAGGGCCCTATGGCTACACCTTC. Residues: CSAEATGPYGYTF. This sequence joins TRBV20-1 and TRBJ1-2, with 7 positions matching TRBD1. CDR3 length: 13 amino acids. V lost 5 bases and J lost 4; bases outside the gene matches: 7. The germline V gene encodes CDR1 DFQATT and CDR2 SNEGSKA (reference sequence).

The count of this clonotype is one. The V and J genes are TRBV20-1 and TRBJ1-2; D not resolved. The CDR3 contains 15 residues. Trimming stripped 4 bases from V and 2 bases from J, with 17 bases between. From germline, CDR1 is DFQATT and CDR2 SNEGSKA (reference sequence). For the CDR3, the DNA is TGCAGTGCTAAGGCACAAACCCTATCAAACTATGGCTACACCTTC. This translates into CSAKAQTLSNYGYTF.

This chain links TRBV3-1 with TRBJ2-1; D is perhaps TRBD1 (6 bases). CDR3 length equals 16 residues. The V gene's germline CDR1 is LGHDT and CDR2 YNNKEL (reference sequence). V lost 0 bases and J 4 bases, leaving 13 bases between the germline ends. CDR3 DNA: TGTGCCAGCAGCCAAGATCTGGACAGCTTATACAATGAGCAGTTCTTC. Its protein is CASSQDLDSLYNEQFF.

This clonotype showed up just once. The J gene is TRBJ1-4, the V gene TRBV6-5; D is unresolved. Germline assignment: CDR1 MNHEY and CDR2 SVGAGI. CDR3 length: 14 amino acids. With 10 bases removed from V and 11 bases from J, the gap between germline ends came to 23 bases. The CDR3 DNA sequence: TGTGCCACATCTCGGACGGCCACTATAGGGAAACTGTTTTTT. Translated, it gives CATSRTATIGKLFF.

The rearrangement uses TRBV29-1 and TRBJ2-7; a weak D match, TRBD2 (6 bases). The germline V and J ends were trimmed by 6 bases and 0 bases, with 18 bases remaining between them. CDR3 length: 15 amino acids. Germline V gene lookup returns CDR1 SQVTM and CDR2 ANQGSEA. In DNA form, the CDR3 reads TGCAGCGTCGCTCCACCGGGACTGCACTCCTACGAGCAGTACTTC. Protein: CSVAPPGLHSYEQYF.

This chain connects TRBV28 to TRBJ1-2; tentatively, D is TRBD1 (5 bases). This CDR3 contains 12 residues. The germline CDR1 and CDR2 sequences are MDHEN and SYDVKM. V was pared by 3 bases and J by 8 bases, with 10 bases between. For the CDR3, the DNA is TGTGCCAGCAGTTTCGGGGGTTGGGGCTACACCTTC. This encodes CASSFGGWGYTF.